The clone carrying this T cell receptor (beta chain) has just one count. Its antigen remains unknown. This record belongs to a study of cytomegalovirus exposure and HLA in healthy donors. CDR3 length: 13 amino acids. Germline V gene data show CDR1 as SQVTM and CDR2 as ANQGSEA. Trimming took 4 bases from V and 5 from J, leaving 14 bases between them. PCR was performed using 60 Vbeta and 13 Jbeta primers. The table came from immunoSEQ multiplex PCR; TCRdb's copy has only in-frame clones and leaves some out. This table holds about 77,000 clones, 60% to 85% found once. Overall study findings and caveats: As a later analysis revealed, most CMV-associated TCR beta chains appeared HLA-restricted. Researchers reported that a few CMV-associated chains were confirmed in vitro as CMV antigen-specific. Rarity characterized most TCR sequences, yet some public TCRs appeared in many donors.

The clonotype originates from a man in his forties in good health and CMV-seronegative. Sequencing used PBMCs. The gene calls are TRBV29-1 and TRBJ2-5; tentative D call: TRBD1 (5 bases). CDR3 coding DNA: TGCAGCGTTGGCAGGGAATTGGGCGAGACCCAGTACTTC. Protein sequence: CSVGRELGETQYF. Full variable domain (rest looked up from reference TRBV29-1 and TRBJ2-5): SAVISQKPSRDICQRGTSLTIQCQVDSQVTMMFWYRQQPGQSLTLIATANQGSEATYESGFVIDKFPISRPNLTFSTLTVSNMSPEDSSIYLCSVGRELGETQYFGPGTRLLVL.